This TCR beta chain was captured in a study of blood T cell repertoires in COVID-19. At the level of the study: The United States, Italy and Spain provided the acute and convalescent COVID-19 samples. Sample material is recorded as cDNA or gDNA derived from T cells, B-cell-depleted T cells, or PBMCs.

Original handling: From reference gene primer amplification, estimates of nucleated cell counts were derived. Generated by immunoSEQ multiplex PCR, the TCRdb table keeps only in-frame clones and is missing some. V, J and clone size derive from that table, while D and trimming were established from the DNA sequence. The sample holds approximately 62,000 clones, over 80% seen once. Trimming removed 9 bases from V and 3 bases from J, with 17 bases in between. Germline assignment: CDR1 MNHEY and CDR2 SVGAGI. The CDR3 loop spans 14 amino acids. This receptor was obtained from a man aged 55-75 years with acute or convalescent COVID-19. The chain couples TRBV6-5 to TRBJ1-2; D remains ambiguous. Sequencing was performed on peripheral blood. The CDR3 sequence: CASRVREAHYGYTF. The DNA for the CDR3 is TGTGCCAGTCGTGTGAGGGAAGCTCACTATGGCTACACCTTC.